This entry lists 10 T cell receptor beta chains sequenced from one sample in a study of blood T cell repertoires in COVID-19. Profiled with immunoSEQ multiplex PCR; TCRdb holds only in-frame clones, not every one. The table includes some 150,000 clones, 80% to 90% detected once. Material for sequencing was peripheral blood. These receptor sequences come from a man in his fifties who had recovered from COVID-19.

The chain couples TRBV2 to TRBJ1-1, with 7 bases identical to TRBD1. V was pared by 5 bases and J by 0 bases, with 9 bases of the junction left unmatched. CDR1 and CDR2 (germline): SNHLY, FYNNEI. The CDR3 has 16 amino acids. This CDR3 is CASSPDRASMNTEAFF. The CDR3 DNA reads TGTGCCAGCAGTCCCGACAGGGCAAGTATGAACACTGAAGCTTTCTTT. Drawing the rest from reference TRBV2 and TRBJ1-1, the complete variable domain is EPEVTQTPSHQVTQMGQEVILRCVPISNHLYFYWYRQILGQKVEFLVSFYNNEISEKSEIFDDQFSVERPDGSNFTLKIRSTKLEDSAMYFCASSPDRASMNTEAFFGQGTRLTVV.

This CDR3 reads CASSPAVFSNQPQHF. The CDR3 coding sequence is TGTGCCAGCAGCCCCGCAGTGTTCAGCAATCAGCCCCAGCATTTT. The V and J genes are TRBV28 and TRBJ1-5; D gene ambiguous. V was shortened by 6 bases and J by 1 base, with 13 bases between the two germline ends. Germline lookup yields CDR1 MDHEN and CDR2 SYDVKM. CDR3 size: 15 residues.

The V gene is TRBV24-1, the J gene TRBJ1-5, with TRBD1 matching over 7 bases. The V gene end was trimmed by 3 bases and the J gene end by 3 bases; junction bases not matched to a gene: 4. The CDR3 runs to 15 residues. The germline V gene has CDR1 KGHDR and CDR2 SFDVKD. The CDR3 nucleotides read TGTGCCACCAGTGATCCGGGACAGACCAATCAGCCCCAGCATTTT. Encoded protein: CATSDPGQTNQPQHF.

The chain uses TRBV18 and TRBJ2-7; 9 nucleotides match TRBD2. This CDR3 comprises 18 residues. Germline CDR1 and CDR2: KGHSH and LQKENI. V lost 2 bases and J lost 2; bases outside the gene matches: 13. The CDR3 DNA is TGTGCCAGCTCACCATTTCTTACAGCGGGGGGCCTCACCTACGAGCAGTACTTC. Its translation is CASSPFLTAGGLTYEQYF.

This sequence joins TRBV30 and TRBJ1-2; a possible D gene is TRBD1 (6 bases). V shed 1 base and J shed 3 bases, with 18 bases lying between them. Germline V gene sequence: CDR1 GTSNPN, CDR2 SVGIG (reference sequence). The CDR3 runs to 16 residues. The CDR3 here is CAWSAQWGGLDYGYTF. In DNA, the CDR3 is TGTGCCTGGAGTGCCCAATGGGGGGGGCTCGACTATGGCTACACCTTC. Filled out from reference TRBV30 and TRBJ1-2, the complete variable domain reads SQTIHQWPATLVQPVGSPLSLECTVEGTSNPNLYWYRQAAGRGLQLLFYSVGIGQISSEVPQNLSASRPQDRQFILSSKKLLLSDSGFYLCAWSAQWGGLDYGYTFGSGTRLTVV.

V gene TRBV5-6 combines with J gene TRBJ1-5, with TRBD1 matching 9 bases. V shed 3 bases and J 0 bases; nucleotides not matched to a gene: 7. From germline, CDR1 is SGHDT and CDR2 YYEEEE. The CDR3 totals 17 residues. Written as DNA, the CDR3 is TGTGCCAGCAGCTCGACAGGGGGAACATATAGCAATCAGCCCCAGCATTTT. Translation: CASSSTGGTYSNQPQHF.

The CDR3, as DNA: TGTGCCAGCAGCCCGACGGGGGGGAGCGCAGATACGCAGTATTTT. The encoded protein is CASSPTGGSADTQYF. The chain joins TRBV7-3 to TRBJ2-3, with 8 positions matching TRBD2. The CDR3 consists of 15 residues. The V gene's germline CDR1 is SGHTA and CDR2 FQGTGA. V shed 5 bases, J shed 4 bases, and the junction held 8 bases outside the gene matches.

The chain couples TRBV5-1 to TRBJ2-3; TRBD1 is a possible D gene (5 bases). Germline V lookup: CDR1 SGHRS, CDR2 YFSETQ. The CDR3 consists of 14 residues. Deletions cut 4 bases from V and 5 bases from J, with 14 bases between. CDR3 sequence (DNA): TGCGCCAGCAGCACCGGTGGGGCATTAGATACGCAGTATTTT. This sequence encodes CASSTGGALDTQYF.

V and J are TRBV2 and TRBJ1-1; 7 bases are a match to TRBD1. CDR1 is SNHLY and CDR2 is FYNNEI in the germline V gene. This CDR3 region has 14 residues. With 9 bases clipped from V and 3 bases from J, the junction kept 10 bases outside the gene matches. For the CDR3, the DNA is TGTGCCAGTCGGGACAGTATGTGGGACACTGAAGCTTTCTTT. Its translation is CASRDSMWDTEAFF.

The CDR3 spells CATGQGVSTDTQYF. The CDR3 region has the DNA TGTGCCACCGGACAGGGGGTTTCGACAGATACGCAGTATTTT. This rearrangement joins TRBV19 to TRBJ2-3; TRBD1 matches at 10 bases. The CDR3 runs to 14 residues. Germline CDR1 is LNHDA and CDR2 is SQIVND (reference sequence). V trimming: 10 bases; J trimming: 3 bases; junction bases outside the gene matches: 7.